The 24 T cell receptor beta chains reported below all come from one sample, sequenced in a study of blood T cell repertoires in COVID-19. Sequencing was performed with immunoSEQ multiplex PCR; in TCRdb, only in-frame clones are kept and a portion is missing. The sample carries roughly 95,000 clones, 75% to 95% recorded once. Sequencing was performed on peripheral blood. The receptors were gathered from a woman between 45 and 65 years old in a cohort sampled during active COVID-19.

This sequence joins TRBV27 and TRBJ2-7, with no clear D. Trimming stripped 3 bases from V and 4 bases from J, with 10 bases between. The CDR3 contains 13 residues. Germline values: CDR1 MNHEY, CDR2 SMNVEV (reference sequence). CDR3 in DNA: TGTGCCAGCAGTTTCGGTCTAGTATACGAGCAGTACTTC. It yields the protein CASSFGLVYEQYF.

The chain is built from TRBV6-5 and TRBJ1-5; TRBD1 is a possible D gene (5 bases). The V gene's germline CDR1 is MNHEY and CDR2 SVGAGI. CDR3 size: 15 residues. V was cut by 6 bases and J by 0 bases, with 12 bases left in between. CDR3 residues: CASSTRQGSNQPQHF. CDR3 coding DNA: TGTGCCAGCAGCACTCGCCAGGGTAGCAATCAGCCCCAGCATTTT.

The chain joins TRBV21-1 to TRBJ2-7; TRBD1, the table's D call, lacks a check against the DNA. TRBV21-1 is an annotated pseudogene. This CDR3 spans 15 amino acids. DNA for the CDR3: TGTGCCAGCAGCAAAAGGAACAGGGCCTTCCACGAGCAGTACTTC. It is translated as CASSKRNRAFHEQYF.

The CDR3 coding sequence is TGCAGCGTTGACAGGGGGCTGGACACTGAAGCTTTCTTT. This encodes CSVDRGLDTEAFF. The V call is TRBV29-1, the J call TRBJ1-1; TRBD1 agrees at 8 bases. Germline trimming cut 3 bases from V and 3 bases from J; bases unmatched to any gene: 3. The V gene's germline CDR1 is SQVTM and CDR2 ANQGSEA. The CDR3 totals 13 residues.

CDR3 region: CASSLGGQYTGELFF. As DNA, the CDR3 is TGTGCCAGCAGCTTAGGAGGACAGTACACCGGGGAGCTGTTTTTT. The chain links TRBV11-2 to TRBJ2-2; perhaps TRBD1 as D (6 bases). V was clipped by 1 base and J by 3 bases, with 9 bases between them. The CDR3 is 15 residues long. The germline CDR1 and CDR2 sequences are SGHAT and FQNNGV.

In this sample, this clone turned up once. The CDR3 sequence is CSAQVPQFEKLFF. CDR3 DNA sequence: TGCAGCGCCCAGGTTCCACAGTTTGAAAAACTGTTTTTT. The chain employs TRBV29-1 and TRBJ1-4; no reliable D call. The CDR3 is 13 amino acids. Germline CDR1 reads SQVTM; CDR2 reads ANQGSEA. V was shortened by 7 bases and J by 7 bases, with 16 bases between the two germline ends.

The chain is built from TRBV5-1 and TRBJ1-6; D may be TRBD1 (5 bases). The length of the CDR3 is 19 residues. Germline CDR1 and CDR2: SGHRS and YFSETQ. The germline V and J ends were trimmed by 2 bases and 0 bases, with 18 bases remaining between them. The CDR3 DNA reads as TGCGCCAGCAGCTTAGGGGAATTTCTCCGTTTCTCCTATAATTCACCCCTCCACTTT. Translation gives CASSLGEFLRFSYNSPLHF.

The CDR3 coding sequence is TGTGCCAGCAGCTTAAGCAGCGGATCTCAAGAGACCCAGTACTTC. Residues: CASSLSSGSQETQYF. This sequence joins TRBV7-9 and TRBJ2-5; possible D gene TRBD2, 5 bases. This CDR3 has 15 amino acids. V lost 2 bases, J lost 2 bases, and 12 bases lay in between. Germline V gene data show CDR1 as SEHNR and CDR2 as FQNEAQ (reference sequence).

The chain is built from TRBV3-1 (or the pseudogene TRBV3-2) and TRBJ2-3; no clear D gene. This CDR3 comprises 12 residues. The germline gives CDR1 LGHDT, CDR2 YNNKEL (reference sequence). V was trimmed by 0 bases and J by 7 bases, leaving 5 bases between them. This CDR3 reads CASSQDQNTQYF. The CDR3 DNA is TGTGCCAGCAGCCAAGATCAAAATACGCAGTATTTT.

The chain combines TRBV5-1 with TRBJ2-2; TRBD2 matches at 8 bases. The CDR3 has 16 residues. Germline trimming cut 0 bases from V and 6 bases from J; bases unmatched to any gene: 7. In germline, CDR1 is SGHRS, CDR2 YFSETQ. CDR3 region: CASSLGSGGIAGELFF. DNA for the CDR3: TGCGCCAGCAGCTTGGGGAGCGGGGGTATCGCCGGGGAGCTGTTTTTT.

Here the CDR3 DNA reads TGCGCCAGCAATTTACGAGGAGGGAATGAAAAACTGTTTTTT. This translates into CASNLRGGNEKLFF. The chain is built from TRBV5-1 and TRBJ1-4, with unresolved D. The CDR3 is 14 amino acids. Trimming pared 6 bases from V and 5 bases from J, leaving 14 bases between. Germline CDR1 and CDR2: SGHRS and YFSETQ.

The chain links TRBV28 to TRBJ2-7, with no clear D. The CDR3 totals 12 residues. CDR1 MDHEN and CDR2 SYDVKM come from the germline V gene. The germline V and J ends were trimmed by 2 bases and 3 bases, with 5 bases remaining between them. The CDR3 loop is CASSLSNYEQYF. Written as DNA, the CDR3 is TGTGCCAGCAGTTTAAGCAACTACGAGCAGTACTTC. Complete variable domain (other parts from reference TRBV28 and TRBJ2-7): DVKVTQSSRYLVKRTGEKVFLECVQDMDHENMFWYRQDPGLGLRLIYFSYDVKMKEKGDIPEGYSVSREKKERFSLILESASTNQTSMYLCASSLSNYEQYFGPGTRLTVT.

The CDR3 sequence is CASSLQRGETQYF. CDR3 nucleotides: TGTGCCAGCAGCCTGCAGCGGGGGGAGACCCAGTACTTC. The V call is TRBV2, the J call TRBJ2-5; 8 bases fit TRBD2. Germline V gene data show CDR1 as SNHLY and CDR2 as FYNNEI. The CDR3 spans 13 residues. J gave up 5 bases and V 6 bases, and 5 bases lay outside the gene matches.

As for this clone: The sample holds other DNA sequences that translate to the same CDR3. This chain links TRBV7-9 with TRBJ1-1; D call uncertain. Germline-derived CDR1 and CDR2 are SEHNR and FQNEAQ (reference sequence). The V and J ends lost 0 bases and 1 base respectively, with 9 bases between them. This CDR3 has 15 amino acids. The DNA for the CDR3 is TGTGCCAGCAGCTTAGCTTTGGCAGGGAACACTGAAGCTTTCTTT. This encodes CASSLALAGNTEAFF.

The chain couples TRBV5-6 to TRBJ2-1; 11 nucleotides align to TRBD2. The CDR3 spans 18 residues. Germline loops: CDR1 SGHDT, CDR2 YYEEEE. V dropped 1 base and J dropped 6; count of bases not matched to a gene: 12. The CDR3 DNA reads as TGTGCCAGCAGCTTGTTTGGGCTAGCGGGAGGCCCAGGCAATGAGCAGTTCTTC. Amino acids: CASSLFGLAGGPGNEQFF.

V usage is TRBV3-1 (or the pseudogene TRBV3-2) and J usage is TRBJ1-1; possibly TRBD1 for D (6 bases). Trimming removed 4 bases from V and 0 bases from J, with 12 bases in between. Germline V gives CDR1 LGHDT, CDR2 YNNKEL (reference sequence). There are 15 residues in the CDR3. CDR3: CASSPTGLMNTEAFF. CDR3 bases: TGTGCCAGCAGCCCTACAGGGCTAATGAACACTGAAGCTTTCTTT.

This clone was counted once. This sequence joins TRBV6-1 and TRBJ2-7; D not resolved. V was shortened by 0 bases and J by 2 bases, with 11 bases between the two germline ends. Looked up from germline, CDR1 is MNHNS and CDR2 is SASEGT. The CDR3 has 15 amino acids. This chain's CDR3 is CASSEALLTPYEQYF. CDR3 in DNA: TGTGCCAGCAGTGAAGCACTCCTAACCCCCTACGAGCAGTACTTC.

The rearrangement joins TRBV19 to TRBJ1-6, with a tentative D call TRBD1 (6 bases). This CDR3 contains 16 residues. Germline V gene data show CDR1 as LNHDA and CDR2 as SQIVND (reference sequence). V was trimmed by 7 bases and J by 7 bases, leaving 20 bases between them. In DNA form, the CDR3 reads TGTGCCAGTACCCCGGGGGGGGCCGCTTCGAATTCACCCCTCCACTTT. This encodes CASTPGGAASNSPLHF.

The chain recombines TRBV24-1 with TRBJ2-1; a possible D gene is TRBD1 (5 bases). Trimming removed 2 bases from V and 8 bases from J, with 9 bases in between. The germline gives CDR1 KGHDR, CDR2 SFDVKD. The CDR3 totals 13 residues. The CDR3, as DNA: TGTGCCACCAGTGATTCAAGGGGCGATGAGCAGTTCTTC. This encodes CATSDSRGDEQFF.

The rearrangement joins TRBV3-1 (or the pseudogene TRBV3-2) to TRBJ2-3; TRBD1 aligns across 7 bases. Trimming at V came to 4 bases and at J to 7 bases, leaving 8 bases not matched to a gene. There are 14 residues in the CDR3. The V gene's germline CDR1 is LGHDT and CDR2 YNNKEL (reference sequence). The CDR3 DNA is TGTGCCAGCAGCCCCCGGACAGGCCGGAATACGCAGTATTTT. Translating gives CASSPRTGRNTQYF.

This chain links TRBV11-3 with TRBJ2-4; a possible D gene is TRBD2 (5 bases). Germline V gene sequence: CDR1 SGHNT, CDR2 YENEEA. The CDR3 covers 19 residues. Between the trimmed V and J ends, which lost 0 bases and 0 bases, there was a span of 18 bases. The CDR3 here is CASSLETGSLKLAKNIQYF. The CDR3 DNA reads as TGTGCCAGCAGCTTAGAAACGGGGTCATTAAAACTAGCCAAAAACATTCAGTACTTC.

This sequence joins TRBV6-2 or TRBV6-3 and TRBJ2-2; 7 bases line up with TRBD2. The J segment lost 6 bases and the V segment lost 2 bases, leaving 0 bases of the junction unmatched. The germline CDR1 and CDR2 sequences are MNHEY and SVGEGT. CDR3 length: 13 amino acids. CDR3 residues: CASSYGGAGELFF. The CDR3 nucleotides are TGTGCCAGCAGTTACGGGGGGGCCGGGGAGCTGTTTTTT.

This chain connects TRBV19 to TRBJ2-1, with 10 bases fitting TRBD2. V was clipped by 9 bases and J by 3 bases; unmatched bases: 5. CDR1 is LNHDA and CDR2 is SQIVND in the germline V gene (reference sequence). The CDR3 has 14 amino acids. In DNA form, the CDR3 reads TGTGCCAGCCAGCGGGAGGGCCTCTACAATGAGCAGTTCTTC. Its protein is CASQREGLYNEQFF.

The chain links TRBV28 to TRBJ1-2; unclear D gene. Between the trimmed V and J ends, which lost 3 bases and 0 bases, there was a span of 11 bases. Per the germline V gene, CDR1 is MDHEN and CDR2 is SYDVKM. CDR3 length equals 15 residues. CDR3 sequence (DNA): TGTGCCAGCAGTTTGGGCCGTCCTACTAACTATGGCTACACCTTC. The encoded protein is CASSLGRPTNYGYTF.